The source of this T cell receptor beta chain is a study of cytomegalovirus exposure and HLA in healthy donors. Produced via immunoSEQ multiplex PCR; TCRdb's table is partial and in-frame only. The sample carries 150,000 to 200,000 clones, 75% to 95% recorded once. In the case of this clone: Its antigen is undetermined.

The junction had 12 bases not matched to a gene; V was cut back by 4 bases and J by 5 bases. The CDR3 consists of 16 residues. Germline lookup yields CDR1 SGHRS and CDR2 YFSETQ. Study-wide findings and caveats: The dataset shows that most TCR sequences were rare, while some public TCRs occurred in many donors.

The TCR was taken from a woman aged 18-29 years in good health and CMV-seropositive. The chain employs TRBV5-1 and TRBJ2-5, with TRBD2 matching 9 bases. The sequencing sample was made of PBMCs. CDR3 in amino acids: CASSPLGGGAWETQYF. Here the CDR3 DNA reads TGCGCCAGCAGCCCTCTGGGCGGGGGGGCCTGGGAGACCCAGTACTTC.